The T cell receptor (beta chain) under discussion was sequenced for a study of long-term antiretroviral therapy in people with HIV. The V gene lost 7 bases and the J gene lost 6 bases, with 15 bases spanning the gap. This CDR3 region has 14 residues. Germline values: CDR1 SNHLY, CDR2 FYNNEI. Every HIV-positive participant received treatment in the United States. Regarding the study as a whole: Post-ART, diversity grew, though it stayed under transplant donor control levels. The repertoire was dominated at all time points by clones expanded before ART.

Investigators performed immunoSEQ version v3.0 at survey level. Sequenced by immunoSEQ multiplex PCR; TCRdb stores in-frame clones only, minus some. The top ten clones hold under 3.5% of a sample with tens of thousands of clones, 97% of them seen once. Points on this clone: The antigen remains unidentified.

The TCR comes from a man aged 25-45 years with HIV. This chain uses TRBV2 with TRBJ2-2, with a weak D call TRBD1 (7 bases). The sample consisted of unsorted PBMCs, taken 6.9 years after starting antiretroviral therapy. CDR3 amino acids: CASTLQGRPGELFF. Here the CDR3 DNA reads TGTGCCAGCACCTTACAGGGGAGGCCCGGGGAGCTGTTTTTT.